This T cell receptor beta chain came from a study of blood T cell repertoires in COVID-19. Study details: Italy, Spain and the United States were the sources of the convalescent and acute COVID-19 samples. PBMCs, B-cell-depleted T cells, or T cells provided the cDNA or gDNA that made up the material.

In the source study's methods: Amplifying reference gene primers gave estimates of nucleated cell counts. Some clones are missing from TCRdb's copy, which holds only in-frame ones; the method was immunoSEQ multiplex PCR. D and trimming come from the DNA, and the V and J calls and clone size come from that table. The sample holds roughly 67,000 clones, 80% to 90% seen once. V was clipped by 2 bases and J by 4 bases, with 11 bases between them. Germline values: CDR1 KGHSH, CDR2 LQKENI. The CDR3 contains 14 residues. The sequence derives from a man aged 45 to 65 with active COVID-19. The chain carries TRBV18 and TRBJ2-5; D unresolved. Sequences were obtained from peripheral blood. CDR3 protein: CASSPSPSGETQYF. The CDR3 bases are TGTGCCAGCTCACCATCCCCCTCGGGAGAGACCCAGTACTTC.